Reported below is one T cell receptor beta chain. The data derive from a study of blood T cell repertoires in COVID-19. Looking at the study overall: Sites in the United States, Italy and Spain provided acute and convalescent COVID-19 samples.

Original data processing: Nucleated cell counts were estimated from reference gene primer amplification. Libraries were prepared by immunoSEQ multiplex PCR; TCRdb keeps only in-frame clonotypes and omits some of them. Clone size and V and J calls were adopted from that table, with D and trimming inferred from the DNA. This table holds around 80,000 clones, roughly 86% found once. The specimen was peripheral blood. The receptor comes from a man aged 60-69 years with acute or convalescent COVID-19.

The CDR3 loop is CASSPQKREAPNEQFF. The CDR3, as DNA: TGCGCCAGCAGCCCCCAGAAGCGGGAGGCACCGAATGAGCAGTTCTTC. V is TRBV23-1 and J is TRBJ2-1; TRBD2 agrees at 9 bases. TRBV23-1 is flagged as an ORF with uncertain function. This CDR3 contains 16 residues. The ends lost 6 bases at V and 7 bases at J; junction bases unmatched: 13.